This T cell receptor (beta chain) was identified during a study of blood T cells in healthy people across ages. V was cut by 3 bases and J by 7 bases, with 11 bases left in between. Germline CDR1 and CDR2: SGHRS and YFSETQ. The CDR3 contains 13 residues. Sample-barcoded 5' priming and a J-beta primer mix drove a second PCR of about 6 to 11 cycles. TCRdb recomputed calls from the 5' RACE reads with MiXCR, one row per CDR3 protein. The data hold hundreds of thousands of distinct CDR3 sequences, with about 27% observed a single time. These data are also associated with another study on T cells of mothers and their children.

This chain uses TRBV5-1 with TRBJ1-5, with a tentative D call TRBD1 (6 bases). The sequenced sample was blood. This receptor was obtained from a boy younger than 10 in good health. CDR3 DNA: TGCGCCAGCAGCTATGCACAGGGACAGCCCCAGCATTTT. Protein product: CASSYAQGQPQHF.